This T cell receptor (beta chain) stems from a study of T cell repertoires in cytomegalovirus infection. Each CDR3 protein is one row after TCRdb ran MiXCR on the reads. The table has 300,000 to 400,000 distinct CDR3 sequences, about 28% seen once. Germline V gives CDR1 SGDLS, CDR2 YYNGEE. This CDR3 is built from 15 residues. V was clipped by 4 bases and J by 4 bases; unmatched bases: 7. Regarding this clonotype: Its antigen is unknown.

The rearrangement uses TRBV9 and TRBJ2-2, with 7 bases identical to TRBD1. This TCR was sampled from a human donor in good health (CMV status not recorded). Some clones in this sample may be carry-over from other donors' samples. The sequencing used cultured PBMCs, collected from culture after CMV antigen stimulation. Here the CDR3 reads CASSQGTVTTGELFF. The CDR3, as DNA: TGTGCCAGCAGCCAAGGGACAGTAACCACCGGGGAGCTGTTTTTT.